The clone carrying this TCR beta chain was seen a few times. Its cognate antigen is unknown. These data come from a study of T cells in Graves' hyperthyroidism and ophthalmopathy. TCR beta CDR3 region amplification was performed from RNA transcripts. A set of HTBI primers served as the primers for a first-round RT-PCR of the TCR CDR3. TCRdb fed the multiplex PCR reads into MiXCR, producing one record per CDR3 protein. The table lists roughly 500,000 distinct CDR3 sequences, over 45% of them singletons. The CDR3 length is 13 residues. The germline gives CDR1 SGHRS, CDR2 YFSETQ. Trimming stripped 2 bases from V and 7 bases from J, with 12 bases between. Study-level points and caveats: It was a median 6.5 months before onset that the model predicted ophthalmopathy.

This TCR came from an adult woman with Graves' disease, either hyperthyroidism or ophthalmopathy (not recorded which). The sample was peripheral blood or thyroid tissue (not recorded which). The V call is TRBV5-1, the J call TRBJ1-2, with D uncertain. The CDR3 is CASSFTDRGGYTF. Here the CDR3 DNA reads TGCGCCAGCAGCTTCACAGACCGAGGTGGCTACACCTTC.